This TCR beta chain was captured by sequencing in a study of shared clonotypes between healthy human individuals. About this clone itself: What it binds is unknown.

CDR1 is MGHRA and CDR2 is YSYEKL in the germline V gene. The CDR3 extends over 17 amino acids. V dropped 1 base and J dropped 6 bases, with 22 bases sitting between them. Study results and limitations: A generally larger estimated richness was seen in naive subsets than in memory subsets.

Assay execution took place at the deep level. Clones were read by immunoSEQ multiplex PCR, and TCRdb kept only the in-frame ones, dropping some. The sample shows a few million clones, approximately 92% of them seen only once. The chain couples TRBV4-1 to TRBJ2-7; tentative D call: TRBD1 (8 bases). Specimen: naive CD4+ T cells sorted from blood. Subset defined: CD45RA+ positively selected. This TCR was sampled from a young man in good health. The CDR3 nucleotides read TGCGCCAGCAGCCAAGGCCTCCTCGGGACAGGCGGGGGCGAGCAGTACTTC. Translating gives CASSQGLLGTGGGEQYF.